These 20 T cell receptor beta chains originate from one sample sequenced in a study of blood T cell repertoires in COVID-19. Libraries were prepared by immunoSEQ multiplex PCR; TCRdb keeps only in-frame clonotypes and omits some of them. The table has fewer than 350,000 clones, roughly 87% seen once; the top ten hold 1%. The sequencing input was PBMCs or T cells enriched from blood (not recorded which). The origin of the receptors is a woman aged 25 to 45 who had recovered from COVID-19.

The V and J genes are TRBV7-2 and TRBJ2-1; weak D call: TRBD1 (5 bases). Deletions cut 0 bases from V and 4 bases from J, with 22 bases between. This CDR3 has 19 residues. The germline V gene encodes CDR1 SGHTA and CDR2 FQGNSA. Here the CDR3 reads CASSLAFPVQESKYNEQFF. In DNA, the CDR3 is TGTGCCAGCAGCTTAGCGTTTCCGGTACAGGAGTCGAAATACAATGAGCAGTTCTTC.

The chain carries TRBV14 and TRBJ1-2, with a tentative D call TRBD1 (5 bases). The V gene's germline CDR1 is SGHDN and CDR2 FVKESK. V was clipped by 0 bases and J by 7 bases, with 9 bases between them. The CDR3 runs to 13 residues. In DNA form, the CDR3 reads TGTGCCAGCAGCCAAGAATTCGGGGGTGGCTACACCTTC. It encodes CASSQEFGGGYTF.

J is TRBJ1-3 and V is TRBV28; 11 nucleotides line up with TRBD1. Germline loops: CDR1 MDHEN, CDR2 SYDVKM. V was clipped by 6 bases and J by 9 bases; unmatched bases: 10. This CDR3 is built from 15 residues. The chain's CDR3 is CASSPSGTGGGTIYF. As DNA, the CDR3 is TGTGCCAGCAGCCCCTCCGGGACAGGGGGAGGCACCATATATTTT.

The gene calls are TRBV4-3 and TRBJ2-2; TRBD2 matches at 13 bases. Germline V gene data show CDR1 as LGHNA and CDR2 as YSLEER. V shed 0 bases, J shed 8 bases, and the junction held 9 bases outside the gene matches. The CDR3 consists of 18 residues. DNA for the CDR3: TGCGCCAGCAGCCAAGATAGTTGGACTAGCGGGGGTAGGGGGGAGCTGTTTTTT. This encodes CASSQDSWTSGGRGELFF.

This rearrangement joins TRBV6-2 or TRBV6-3 to TRBJ1-1, with 7 positions matching TRBD1. The CDR3 is 18 residues long. J was trimmed by 0 bases and V by 4 bases; bases with no gene match: 14. CDR1 and CDR2 from the germline V gene are MNHEY and SVGEGT. The DNA for the CDR3 is TGTGCCAGCAGTTTCGACCTTGGGACAGACGCAATGAACACTGAAGCTTTCTTT. This gives the protein CASSFDLGTDAMNTEAFF.

This chain joins TRBV6-2 or TRBV6-3 and TRBJ2-7; 7 bases fit TRBD2. CDR3 length equals 15 residues. After removal of 0 bases from V and 1 base from J, the junction contained 3 bases not matched to a gene. Germline CDR1 MNHEY, CDR2 SVGEGT. This chain's CDR3 is CASSYSTGGSYEQYF. Written as DNA, the CDR3 is TGTGCCAGCAGTTACTCCACCGGGGGGTCCTACGAGCAGTACTTC.

The gene calls are TRBV28 and TRBJ1-4; unclear D gene. Germline assignment: CDR1 MDHEN and CDR2 SYDVKM. The CDR3 loop spans 14 amino acids. Trimming cost V 1 base and J 8 bases, with 11 bases left between them. This CDR3 is CASSLSGSGEKLFF. In DNA form, the CDR3 reads TGTGCCAGCAGTTTATCGGGATCTGGGGAAAAACTGTTTTTT.

The V and J genes are TRBV7-3 and TRBJ1-1; TRBD1 is a possible D gene (6 bases). Trimming left V 5 bases short and J 8 bases short, with 15 bases between. The CDR3 totals 13 residues. Germline V gives CDR1 SGHTA, CDR2 FQGTGA. The CDR3 sequence is CASSPLTGVEAFF. The CDR3 DNA sequence: TGTGCCAGCAGCCCACTGACAGGTGTGGAAGCTTTCTTT.

This chain links TRBV10-3 with TRBJ2-7, with D tentatively TRBD1 (6 bases). The ends were cut back, 4 bases at V and 6 bases at J, with 19 bases in the middle. Looked up from germline, CDR1 is ENHRY and CDR2 is SYGVKD. This CDR3 spans 15 amino acids. In DNA, the CDR3 is TGTGCCATCAGTGTATCTTCGGGACAAGTCCTCGAGCAGTACTTC. Translated: CAISVSSGQVLEQYF.

The gene calls are TRBV7-9 and TRBJ1-1; 7 bases line up with TRBD1. The V gene's germline CDR1 is SEHNR and CDR2 FQNEAQ (reference sequence). The CDR3 spans 16 residues. J was trimmed by 4 bases and V by 3 bases; bases with no gene match: 11. The CDR3 DNA sequence: TGTGCCAGCAGCTTCCTACCACAGGGGTATTCCACTGAAGCTTTCTTT. It yields the protein CASSFLPQGYSTEAFF.

The V and J genes are TRBV27 and TRBJ2-5; maybe TRBD1 (5 bases). Germline V lookup: CDR1 MNHEY, CDR2 SMNVEV (reference sequence). The CDR3 covers 16 residues. Deletions cut 1 base from V and 5 bases from J, with 17 bases between. CDR3 amino acids: CASSLLPKTGLETQYF. The CDR3 DNA follows: TGTGCCAGCAGTTTATTGCCGAAAACAGGCTTGGAGACCCAGTACTTC.

This clone showed up just a few times. The rearrangement links TRBV27 to TRBJ1-2; TRBD1 matches 7 bases. The germline CDR1 and CDR2 sequences are MNHEY and SMNVEV (reference sequence). J gave up 6 bases and V 4 bases, and 5 bases lay outside the gene matches. This CDR3 comprises 13 residues. The chain's CDR3 is CASSWTGQNGYTF. The CDR3 DNA is TGTGCCAGCAGTTGGACGGGACAGAATGGCTACACCTTC.

V is TRBV7-2 and J is TRBJ2-1; D is ambiguous. Germline CDR1 SGHTA, CDR2 FQGNSA. The CDR3 covers 12 residues. Deletions cut 5 bases from V and 10 bases from J, with 12 bases between. The CDR3 coding sequence is TGTGCCAGCAGCCACACCGTACGCGAGCAGTTCTTC. Amino acids: CASSHTVREQFF.

The V and J genes are TRBV18 and TRBJ2-5, with 10 bases fitting TRBD1. V shed 1 base and J 2 bases; nucleotides not matched to a gene: 7. The CDR3 contains 17 residues. Germline V gives CDR1 KGHSH, CDR2 LQKENI. The DNA of the CDR3 is TGTGCCAGCTCACCACTTCCGGGACAGGGGCCTCAAGAGACCCAGTACTTC. The encoded protein is CASSPLPGQGPQETQYF.

The CDR3 nucleotides read TGCAGCGTTGTCAGCAGGAAGAATTATGGCTACACCTTC. Protein sequence: CSVVSRKNYGYTF. The gene calls are TRBV29-1 and TRBJ1-2; D gene ambiguous. This CDR3 has 13 amino acids. Between the trimmed V and J ends, which lost 4 bases and 5 bases, there was a span of 14 bases. Germline CDR1 reads SQVTM; CDR2 reads ANQGSEA.

J is TRBJ1-4 and V is TRBV29-1, with 8 bases aligning to TRBD1. Germline-derived CDR1 and CDR2 are SQVTM and ANQGSEA. J lost 8 bases, V lost 3 bases, and 2 bases had no gene match. The CDR3 runs 12 residues. CDR3 in DNA: TGCAGCGTTGAGGGGGACAGGGAAAAACTGTTTTTT. This codes for CSVEGDREKLFF.

The CDR3 loop reads CASSKGHRLTGELFF. CDR3 bases: TGTGCCAGCAGCAAAGGTCACAGGTTGACCGGGGAGCTGTTTTTT. This rearrangement joins TRBV21-1 to TRBJ2-2; TRBD1 was called by the table and not checked on the DNA. TRBV21-1 is marked as a pseudogene. This CDR3 spans 15 amino acids.

This sequence joins TRBV11-3 and TRBJ2-7, with TRBD1 matching over 11 bases. Germline V gene sequence: CDR1 SGHNT, CDR2 YENEEA. The CDR3 has 14 residues. The V and J ends lost 5 bases and 5 bases, in that order; junction bases with no gene match: 5. CDR3 bases: TGTGCCAGCAGCCCCTGGACAGGGGGCCACGAGCAGTACTTC. Its translation: CASSPWTGGHEQYF.

The J gene is TRBJ1-5, the V gene TRBV6-2 or TRBV6-3; D is ambiguous. CDR3 length: 14 amino acids. V lost 2 bases, J lost 9 bases, and 14 bases lay in between. Germline CDR1 MNHEY, CDR2 SVGEGT. CDR3 bases: TGTGCCAGCAGTTACGGGGAGCGAGGGTGGCCCCAGCATTTT. The encoded protein is CASSYGERGWPQHF.

For the CDR3, the DNA is TGTGCCAGCAGCCCCGGGGGGCAGGGTTGGGAGACCCAGTACTTC. Translation gives CASSPGGQGWETQYF. The gene calls are TRBV28 and TRBJ2-5, with D possibly matching TRBD2 (7 bases). Trimming removed 6 bases at V and 5 bases at J, with 19 bases between. The CDR3 loop spans 15 amino acids. Germline V gives CDR1 MDHEN, CDR2 SYDVKM.